This TCR beta chain was obtained from a study of shared clonotypes between healthy human individuals. Once extracted for a subset, genomic DNA was divided evenly among several immunoSEQ plates. About 30,000 T cell genomes, or about 320 ng DNA, went into unsorted PBMC replicate PCRs. TCRdb's table, derived via immunoSEQ multiplex PCR, lists solely in-frame clones and lacks some. Of hundreds of thousands of clones listed, about four fifths are singletons. Caucasian adults residing in Nashville, Tennessee made up all the donors. Material: PBMCs. The receptor comes from a woman aged 40-49 years in good health. Some clones in this sample may be carry-over from other donors' samples.

CDR3 DNA sequence: TGCGCCAGCAGCAACGACCGGGTACTGTTCTTC. It codes for CASSNDRVLFF. The V call is TRBV4-1, the J call TRBJ2-1, with no clear D. CDR1 MGHRA and CDR2 YSYEKL come from the germline V gene. V was trimmed by 5 bases and J by 15 bases, leaving 14 bases between them. The CDR3 is 11 amino acids.